Shown below are 12 T cell receptor beta chains from a single sample sequenced in a study of blood T cells in healthy people across ages. A J-beta primer mix and a sample-barcoded 5' primer were used in a second PCR of about 7 to 12 cycles. TCRdb used MiXCR to reprocess the 5' RACE reads, holding one entry per CDR3 protein. The sample includes about 380,000 distinct CDR3 sequences, approximately 52% of them seen just once. Sequences were obtained from blood. The origin of the receptors is a man between 60 and 75 years old in good health.

The rearrangement joins TRBV20-1 to TRBJ2-1; TRBD1 matches 7 bases. The junction had 9 bases not matched to a gene; V was cut back by 1 base and J by 6 bases. Germline lookup yields CDR1 DFQATT and CDR2 SNEGSKA (reference sequence). This CDR3 has 15 residues. CDR3 region: CSARARQGSGNEQFF. The CDR3 DNA reads TGCAGTGCTAGAGCCAGACAGGGCTCGGGCAATGAGCAGTTCTTC.

This clonotype appeared once. The chain links TRBV18 to TRBJ1-5, with D possibly matching TRBD1 (6 bases). Deletions cut 2 bases from V and 7 bases from J, with 15 bases between. CDR3 length: 15 residues. CDR1 KGHSH and CDR2 LQKENI come from the germline V gene. The CDR3 DNA reads TGTGCCAGCTCACCAGCCTCAGGGGTTGGCCAGCCCCAGCATTTT. It codes for CASSPASGVGQPQHF.

V gene TRBV5-6 combines with J gene TRBJ2-3; either TRBD1 or TRBD2 may supply D (5 bases each). V was clipped by 4 bases and J by 3 bases, with 21 bases between them. The CDR3 has 17 amino acids. Germline CDR1 reads SGHDT; CDR2 reads YYEEEE. DNA for the CDR3: TGTGCCAGCAGCCCTATCCCAGGGAGATTAAGTACAGATACGCAGTATTTT. Translating it yields CASSPIPGRLSTDTQYF.

There are a few counts of this clonotype. The rearrangement links TRBV20-1 to TRBJ2-7; D possibly corresponds to TRBD2 (5 bases). Germline V CDR1 and CDR2: DFQATT, SNEGSKA (reference sequence). V lost 2 bases and J lost 3, with 8 bases in between. The CDR3 loop spans 12 amino acids. CDR3: CSARSAGYEQYF. As DNA, the CDR3 is TGCAGTGCTAGAAGCGCGGGCTACGAGCAGTACTTC.

This chain links TRBV7-8 with TRBJ2-3; D is undetermined. Trimming removed 1 base at V and 2 bases at J, with 7 bases between. This CDR3 region has 14 residues. Germline V gene lookup returns CDR1 SGHVS and CDR2 FQNEAQ. CDR3 amino acids: CASSLGRFTDTQYF. The CDR3 coding sequence is TGTGCCAGCAGCTTAGGACGTTTCACAGATACGCAGTATTTT. The complete variable domain, with remaining parts taken from reference TRBV7-8 and TRBJ2-3, reads GAGVSQSPRYKVAKRGQDVALRCDPISGHVSLFWYQQALGQGPEFLTYFQNEAQLDKSGLPSDRFFAERPEGSVSTLKIQRTQQEDSAVYLCASSLGRFTDTQYFGPGTRLTVL.

V usage is TRBV6-2 or TRBV6-3 and J usage is TRBJ2-4; no reliable D call. This CDR3 has 17 amino acids. The germline V gene has CDR1 MNHEY and CDR2 SVGEGT. Trimming removed 6 bases from V and 0 bases from J, with 18 bases in between. This CDR3 is CASSPQVKGLAKNIQYF. The CDR3 bases are TGTGCCAGCAGCCCTCAGGTTAAGGGCCTAGCCAAAAACATTCAGTACTTC.

The gene calls are TRBV27 and TRBJ2-7; D may correspond to TRBD1 or TRBD2 (5 bases each). The J call may be wrong; the DNA end is better matched by TRBJ2-4. The CDR3 has 14 amino acids. The germline gives CDR1 MNHEY, CDR2 SMNVEV (reference sequence). CDR3 protein: CASGSGLRGNIQYF. DNA for the CDR3: TGTGCCAGCGGCTCGGGGCTACGGGGAAACATTCAGTACTTC.

About this clonotype: This may be a read error: a much more frequent sequence differs by one nucleotide. The chain is built from TRBV6-5 and TRBJ2-5; tentative D call: TRBD1 (6 bases). The better agreement between TRBJ2-1 and the DNA end casts doubt on the J call. The germline CDR1 and CDR2 sequences are MNHEY and SVGAGI. The CDR3 covers 15 residues. The CDR3 region is CASSPTQGIQETQFF. CDR3 in DNA: TGTGCCAGCAGTCCAACACAGGGAATCCAAGAGACCCAGTTCTTC.

Worth noting for this clonotype: One end of the junction is discordant with germline, which a read error may explain. V and J are TRBV29-1 and TRBJ2-7; D gene unclear. Germline V CDR1 and CDR2: SQVTM, ANQGSEA. CDR3 length: 12 amino acids. CDR3 residues: CGVEEDGPEQYF. The CDR3 nucleotides are TGCGGCGTTGAAGAGGACGGTCCCGAGCAGTACTTC.

The genes are TRBV7-2 and TRBJ2-1, with 7 nucleotides matching TRBD2. This CDR3 is 15 amino acids long. Germline V gene data show CDR1 as SGHTA and CDR2 as FQGNSA. V trimming: 5 bases; J trimming: 2 bases; junction bases outside the gene matches: 6. The CDR3 coding sequence is TGTGCCAGCAGCCCCGAGGGACTACCCTACAATGAGCAGTTCTTC. As protein: CASSPEGLPYNEQFF.

The rearrangement uses TRBV7-9 and TRBJ1-1; D remains unclear. V was pared by 3 bases and J by 10 bases, with 3 bases between. The CDR3 length is 9 residues. Germline CDR1 SEHNR, CDR2 FQNEAQ (reference sequence). The CDR3 DNA follows: TGTGCCAGCAGCTTTGGAGCTTTCTTT. Translating gives CASSFGAFF.

The rearrangement joins TRBV7-8 to TRBJ2-3, with D unclear. With 3 bases removed from V and 3 bases from J, the gap between germline ends came to 7 bases. The V gene's germline CDR1 is SGHVS and CDR2 FQNEAQ. There are 13 residues in the CDR3. CDR3 in amino acids: CASSFGVTDTQYF. In DNA form, the CDR3 reads TGTGCCAGCAGCTTTGGAGTGACAGATACGCAGTATTTT.